This T cell receptor beta chain was sequenced in a study of shared clonotypes between healthy human individuals. Overall study context: Samples came from a couple of female and a few male donors aged 18 to 49.

Assay: immunoSEQ multiplex PCR; the TCRdb copy retains only in-frame clones and omits some. There are millions of clones in the sample; around 90% occur only once, and roughly 0.13% lies in the top ten. CDR1 GTSNPN and CDR2 SVGIG come from the germline V gene (reference sequence). V dropped 3 bases and J dropped 6; count of bases not matched to a gene: 4. This CDR3 is built from 13 residues. Everyone who donated was a Caucasian adult who lived in Nashville, Tennessee. What was sequenced was naive CD4+ T cells sorted from blood. Subset given: CD45RA+ positively selected. This TCR derives from a young man in good health. This chain joins TRBV30 and TRBJ2-4, with TRBD1 matching over 8 bases. The CDR3 bases are TGTGCCTGGAGCCCTGGACAGGGAAACATTCAGTACTTC. Its translation is CAWSPGQGNIQYF.